The clone carrying this TCR beta chain was seen ten or more times. Its specificity is unknown. This sample was taken from a study of T-cell reconstitution after alpha-beta-depleted transplantation in children. Study conclusions and caveats: After transplant, at about two months, alpha-beta T cells were reportedly derived from several hundred expanded graft clones. After transplant, high TCRbeta diversity at day 60 in some patients arose from surviving recipient T cells and thymic progenitors. The authors attributed T-cell counts and diversity one year after transplant mostly to newly produced T cells.

V gave up 1 base and J gave up 1 base, with 8 bases separating them. The CDR3 length is 13 residues. Per germline, CDR1 SQVTM and CDR2 ANQGSEA. TCRbeta library preparation incorporated unique molecular identifiers. From the PCR reads, TCRdb called clonotypes with MiXCR, one entry per CDR3 protein. The repertoire holds 670,000 or so distinct CDR3 sequences, with about an eighth as singletons. The sample here was PBMCs, taken before TCRalphabeta/CD19-depleted stem cell transplant. The sequence was obtained from a girl aged 2-10 years with congenital amegakaryocytic thrombocytopenia, due to receive a stem cell transplant. V is TRBV29-1 and J is TRBJ2-7; D gene ambiguous. CDR3 region: CSVEVDESYEQYF. CDR3 nucleotide sequence: TGCAGCGTTGAAGTTGACGAATCCTACGAGCAGTACTTC.